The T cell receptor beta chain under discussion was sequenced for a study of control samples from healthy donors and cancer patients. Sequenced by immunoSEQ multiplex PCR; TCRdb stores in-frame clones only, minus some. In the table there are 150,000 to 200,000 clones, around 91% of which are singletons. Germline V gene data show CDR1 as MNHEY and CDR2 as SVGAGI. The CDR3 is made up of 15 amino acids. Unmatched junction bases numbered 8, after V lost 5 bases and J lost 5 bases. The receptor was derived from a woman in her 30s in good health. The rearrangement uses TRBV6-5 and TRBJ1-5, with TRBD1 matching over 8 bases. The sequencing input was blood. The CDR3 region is CASSPPDREDQPQHF. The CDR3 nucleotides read TGTGCCAGCAGTCCCCCGGACAGGGAGGATCAGCCCCAGCATTTT.